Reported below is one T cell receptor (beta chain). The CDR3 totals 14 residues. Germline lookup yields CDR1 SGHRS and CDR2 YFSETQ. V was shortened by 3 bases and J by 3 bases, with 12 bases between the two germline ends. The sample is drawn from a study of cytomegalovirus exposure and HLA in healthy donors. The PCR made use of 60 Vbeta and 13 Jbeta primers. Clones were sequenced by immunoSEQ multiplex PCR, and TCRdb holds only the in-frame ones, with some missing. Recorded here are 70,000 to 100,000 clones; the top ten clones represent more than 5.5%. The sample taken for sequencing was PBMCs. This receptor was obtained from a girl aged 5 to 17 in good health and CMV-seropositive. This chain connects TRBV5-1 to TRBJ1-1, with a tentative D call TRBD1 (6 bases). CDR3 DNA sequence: TGCGCCAGCAGCTCGGGGGGCGCGGACACTGAAGCTTTCTTT. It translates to CASSSGGADTEAFF.